One TCR beta chain is described in this entry. Its antigen is unidentified. Generated by immunoSEQ multiplex PCR, the TCRdb table keeps only in-frame clones and is missing some. The sample contains several thousand clones, 88% of which appear only once. The germline gives CDR1 SGHNT, CDR2 YYREEE (reference sequence). V was cut by 3 bases and J by 0 bases, with 12 bases left in between. The CDR3 consists of 15 residues. The data originate from a study of lymphopenia after photon versus proton radiotherapy. General study points: Under photons, naive T cells and diversity fell while effector/memory populations rose.

Sequencing was performed on peripheral blood, taken from a patient treated with photon-based radiotherapy. The sequence derives from a man older than 75 with cholangiocarcinoma. V is TRBV5-4 and J is TRBJ1-1; D is perhaps TRBD1 (6 bases). The chain's CDR3 is CASSSVDRMNTEAFF. CDR3 nucleotide sequence: TGTGCCAGCAGCTCGGTCGACAGGATGAACACTGAAGCTTTCTTT.